Given below is one T cell receptor (beta chain) in context. Its target antigen remains unknown. There are no base qualities to consult, and no much larger clone falls within one base. The immunoSEQ Assay, a bias-controlled multiplex PCR, was used to amplify TCRbeta CDR3 regions from genomic DNA. The study's processing was this. The number of nucleated cells in each sample was estimated from the amplification of reference gene primers within the assay. Sequence reads were collapsed and filtered to measure the absolute abundance of every unique TCRbeta CDR3 rearrangement. For each sample, productive Simpson clonality was calculated as the square root of Simpson's diversity index across productive rearrangements. Entries here come from immuneACCESS through TCRdb and include only in-frame sequences with V and J called. Some clones fail to appear in such tables; in the studies checked, an unresolved V gene covers under half of the shortfall, and the cause of the remainder is unknown. D and trimming come from the DNA, and the V and J calls and clone size come from that table. Across this sample there are about 160,000 clones, with 80% to 90% seen only once. Clones ranked in the top ten supply 2.5% to 3.5% of the sample.

The data derive from a study of blood T cell repertoires in COVID-19 (dated by TCRdb to the early 2020s). Regarding the complete study: The collaborator samples originated in the United States, Italy and Spain and spanned the acute and convalescent phases of COVID-19. The material from the prospective study consisted of cDNA or gDNA derived from T cells, B-cell-depleted T cells, or PBMCs. Subjects who had been exposed to COVID-19, were actively infected with it, or had recovered from it provided the deeply sampled blood TCRbeta repertoires that made up the dataset. The repertoires were made available in a free public database intended to serve as a resource for research on the immune response to SARS-CoV-2. The samples were drawn from the first 160 participants of the ongoing ImmuneRACE study and from 1,254 subjects provided by 6 global collaborators. The sample metadata nearly always contained a de-identified subject ID, COVID-19 status, age in years and sex. Where available, HLA class I and class II types were obtained from metadata supplied by the sample provider rather than from assay-based typing. Overall study outcomes, separate from this receptor: How much clinical and demographic metadata was included differed by source and by participant, and the metadata was provided uncurated.

V was cut back by 6 bases and J by 7 bases, leaving a gap of 13 bases between them. Inclusive of the bounding cysteine and phenylalanine, the CDR3 is 13 residues long. Kept here is only the CDR3 DNA, which spans 39 bases and is read in frame from base 1. Whole blood was collected in K2EDTA tubes by collaborating institutions according to the institutions' own protocols. For TCRbeta analysis, collaborator samples were shipped as frozen whole blood, as isolated PBMCs, or as DNA extracted from either sample type. The sequencing sample was made of peripheral blood. This receptor chain uses TRBV12-3 or TRBV12-4 and TRBJ2-1; perhaps TRBD1 is the D gene, with 5 bases matching. The origin of this receptor is a man between 60 and 75 years old with acute or convalescent COVID-19. CDR3 protein: CASSPSGKNEQFF. The sequence in DNA is TGTGCCAGCAGCCCATCAGGGAAGAATGAGCAGTTCTTC.